These 10 T cell receptor beta chains originate from one sample sequenced in a study of PD-1 blockade in classical Hodgkin lymphoma. Here immunoSEQ multiplex PCR was the method, and the copy in TCRdb shows in-frame clones only, minus some. Of 35,000 to 45,000 clones listed, 60% to 85% are singletons. Brentuximab vedotin exposure varied among the patients, all of whom had relapsed after autologous stem cell transplantation. The sample here was peripheral blood mononuclear cells (PBMCs), taken at baseline. The receptors were sampled from a human donor with classical Hodgkin lymphoma.

V and J are TRBV28 and TRBJ2-1; 12 positions agree with TRBD1. Trimming removed 5 bases from V and 4 bases from J; junction bases left unmatched: 9. The CDR3 has 17 residues. The germline CDR1 and CDR2 sequences are MDHEN and SYDVKM. The CDR3 here is CASSPRPGQGAYNEQFF. CDR3 nucleotide sequence: TGTGCCAGCAGTCCCAGACCGGGACAGGGGGCATACAATGAGCAGTTCTTC.

The chain uses TRBV7-9 and TRBJ2-5; 8 nucleotides align to TRBD1. CDR3 length equals 16 residues. The V and J ends lost 0 bases and 3 bases, in that order; junction bases with no gene match: 6. CDR1 and CDR2 from the germline V gene are SEHNR and FQNEAQ (reference sequence). The CDR3 sequence is CASSLAYSDREETQYF. The CDR3 DNA reads TGTGCCAGCAGCTTAGCTTACTCGGACAGGGAAGAGACCCAGTACTTC. The full variable domain, in which reference TRBV7-9 and TRBJ2-5 provide the parts outside the CDR3, is DTGVSQNPRHKITKRGQNVTFRCDPISEHNRLYWYRQTLGQGPEFLTYFQNEAQLEKSRLLSDRFSAERPKGSFSTLEIQRTEQGDSAMYLCASSLAYSDREETQYFGPGTRLLVL.

This clone turned up a few times. V and J are TRBV28 and TRBJ2-5; maybe TRBD1 (5 bases). Germline-derived CDR1 and CDR2 are MDHEN and SYDVKM. V was trimmed by 3 bases and J by 5 bases, leaving 13 bases between them. This CDR3 is 14 amino acids long. The CDR3 region is CASSFNRLGETQYF. The CDR3 DNA reads as TGTGCCAGCAGTTTTAACAGGCTGGGGGAGACCCAGTACTTC. The whole variable domain, filled in from reference TRBV28 and TRBJ2-5, reads DVKVTQSSRYLVKRTGEKVFLECVQDMDHENMFWYRQDPGLGLRLIYFSYDVKMKEKGDIPEGYSVSREKKERFSLILESASTNQTSMYLCASSFNRLGETQYFGPGTRLLVL.

This rearrangement joins TRBV27 to TRBJ2-1; 7 bases fit TRBD1. The CDR3 is made up of 16 amino acids. Germline assignment: CDR1 MNHEY and CDR2 SMNVEV (reference sequence). The junction had 11 bases not matched to a gene; V was cut back by 5 bases and J by 4 bases. CDR3 bases: TGTGCCAGCAGTGGGCGACAGGGAGCCAGATACAATGAGCAGTTCTTC. Its protein product is CASSGRQGARYNEQFF.

The V gene is TRBV6-8, the J gene TRBJ2-7; tentatively, D is TRBD1 or TRBD2 (5 bases each). Looked up from germline, CDR1 is MNHGY and CDR2 is SAAAGT. This CDR3 has 15 amino acids. Trimming pared 6 bases from V and 7 bases from J, leaving 22 bases between. DNA of the CDR3: TGTGCCAGCAGACTAAGGGACGTCGGAAGGGTGGAGCAGTACTTC. Translating it yields CASRLRDVGRVEQYF.

This clone was observed a few times. The chain combines TRBV7-9 with TRBJ1-5; the match to TRBD1 covers 12 bases. J gave up 7 bases and V 3 bases, and 10 bases lay outside the gene matches. CDR1 and CDR2 from the germline V gene are SEHNR and FQNEAQ (reference sequence). This CDR3 comprises 17 residues. This CDR3 reads CASSFTTLGQGAQPQHF. For the CDR3, the DNA is TGTGCCAGCAGCTTCACCACTTTGGGACAGGGGGCCCAGCCCCAGCATTTT.

The V gene is TRBV19, the J gene TRBJ2-7; 9 bases align to TRBD1. In germline, CDR1 is LNHDA, CDR2 SQIVND (reference sequence). CDR3 length: 15 amino acids. Unmatched junction bases numbered 4, after V lost 1 base and J lost 3 bases. CDR3 nucleotide sequence: TGTGCCAGTAGTATAGGGGGACAGGGTTACTACGAGCAGTACTTC. Translation gives CASSIGGQGYYEQYF. Based on the CDR3 plus reference TRBV19 and TRBJ2-7, the full variable domain is DGGITQSPKYLFRKEGQNVTLSCEQNLNHDAMYWYRQDPGQGLRLIYYSQIVNDFQKGDIAEGYSVSREKKESFPLTVTSAQKNPTAFYLCASSIGGQGYYEQYFGPGTRLTVT.

In DNA, the CDR3 is TGTGCCAGCAGCTACGGACAGTCTTTTAACACTGAAGCTTTCTTT. Translating it yields CASSYGQSFNTEAFF. V gene TRBV9 combines with J gene TRBJ1-1; tentative D call: TRBD1 (6 bases). Germline CDR1 SGDLS, CDR2 YYNGEE. Trimming cost V 4 bases and J 2 bases, with 15 bases left between them. The CDR3 loop spans 15 amino acids.

The CDR3 protein is CASSSPGLAGVAKNIQYF. CDR3 bases: TGTGCCAGCAGCTCGCCGGGACTAGCGGGGGTGGCCAAAAACATTCAGTACTTC. This chain connects TRBV11-2 to TRBJ2-4; 14 bases are a match to TRBD2. With V trimmed by 4 bases and J by 1 base, 6 bases remained unmatched. CDR1 SGHAT and CDR2 FQNNGV come from the germline V gene. The CDR3 loop spans 18 amino acids. Combining the CDR3 with reference TRBV11-2 and TRBJ2-4 gives the whole variable domain EAGVAQSPRYKIIEKRQSVAFWCNPISGHATLYWYQQILGQGPKLLIQFQNNGVVDDSQLPKDRFSAERLKGVDSTLKIQPAKLEDSAVYLCASSSPGLAGVAKNIQYFGAGTRLSVL.

This chain links TRBV4-2 with TRBJ2-2; D unresolved. V was cut by 0 bases and J by 5 bases, with 10 bases left in between. Germline loops: CDR1 LGHNA, CDR2 YNFKEQ. There are 15 residues in the CDR3. The CDR3 bases are TGTGCCAGCAGCCAAGATCGGATGGGGACCGGGGAGCTGTTTTTT. Encoded protein: CASSQDRMGTGELFF.